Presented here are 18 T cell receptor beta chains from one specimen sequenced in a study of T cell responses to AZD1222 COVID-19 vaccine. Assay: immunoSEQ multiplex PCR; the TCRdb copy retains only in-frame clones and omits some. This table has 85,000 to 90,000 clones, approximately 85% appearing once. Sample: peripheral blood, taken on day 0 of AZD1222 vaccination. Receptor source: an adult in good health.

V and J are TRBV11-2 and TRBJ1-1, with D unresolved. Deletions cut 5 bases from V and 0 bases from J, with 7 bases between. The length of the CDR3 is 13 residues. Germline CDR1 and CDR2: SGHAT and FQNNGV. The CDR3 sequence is CASSNSLNTEAFF. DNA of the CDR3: TGTGCCAGCAGCAACAGCTTGAACACTGAAGCTTTCTTT.

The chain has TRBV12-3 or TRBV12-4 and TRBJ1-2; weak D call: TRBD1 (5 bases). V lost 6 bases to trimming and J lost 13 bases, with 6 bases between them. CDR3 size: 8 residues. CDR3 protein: CASRGGTF. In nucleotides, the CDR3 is TGTGCCAGCAGGGGGGGCACCTTC.

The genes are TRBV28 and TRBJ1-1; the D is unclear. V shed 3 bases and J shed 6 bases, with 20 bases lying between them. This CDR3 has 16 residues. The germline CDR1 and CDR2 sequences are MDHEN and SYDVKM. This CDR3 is CASSFSVGRARPEAFF. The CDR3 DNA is TGTGCCAGCAGTTTCAGCGTCGGAAGGGCCCGACCTGAAGCTTTCTTT.

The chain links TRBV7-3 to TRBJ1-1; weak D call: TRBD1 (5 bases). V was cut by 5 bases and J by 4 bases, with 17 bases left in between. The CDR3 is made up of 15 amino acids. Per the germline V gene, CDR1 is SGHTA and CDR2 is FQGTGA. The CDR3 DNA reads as TGTGCCAGCAGCCCACAGCGGGGGTCCAGCACTGAAGCTTTCTTT. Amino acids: CASSPQRGSSTEAFF.

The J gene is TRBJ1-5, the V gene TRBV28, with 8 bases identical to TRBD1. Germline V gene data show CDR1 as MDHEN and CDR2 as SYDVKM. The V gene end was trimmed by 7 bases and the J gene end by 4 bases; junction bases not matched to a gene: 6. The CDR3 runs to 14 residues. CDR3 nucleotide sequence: TGTGCCAGCACCCGGGACAGGAATAATCAGCCCCAGCATTTT. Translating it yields CASTRDRNNQPQHF.

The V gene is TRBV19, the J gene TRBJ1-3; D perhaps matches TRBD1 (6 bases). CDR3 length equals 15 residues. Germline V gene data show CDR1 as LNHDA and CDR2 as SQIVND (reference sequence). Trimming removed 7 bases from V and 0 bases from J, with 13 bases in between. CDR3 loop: CASTEDRFSGNTIYF. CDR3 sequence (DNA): TGTGCCAGTACCGAGGACAGATTCTCTGGAAACACCATATATTTT.

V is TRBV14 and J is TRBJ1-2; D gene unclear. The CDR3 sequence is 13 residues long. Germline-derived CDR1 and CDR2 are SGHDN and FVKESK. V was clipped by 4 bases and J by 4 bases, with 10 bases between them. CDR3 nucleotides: TGTGCCAGCAGCCCAGCGGGCACCTATGGCTACACCTTC. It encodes CASSPAGTYGYTF.

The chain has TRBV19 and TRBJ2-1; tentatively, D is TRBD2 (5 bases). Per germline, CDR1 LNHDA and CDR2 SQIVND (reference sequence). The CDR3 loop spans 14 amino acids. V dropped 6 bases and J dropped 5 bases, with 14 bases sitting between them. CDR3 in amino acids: CASRRAEVDNEQFF. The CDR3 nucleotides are TGTGCCAGTAGACGGGCGGAGGTTGACAATGAGCAGTTCTTC.

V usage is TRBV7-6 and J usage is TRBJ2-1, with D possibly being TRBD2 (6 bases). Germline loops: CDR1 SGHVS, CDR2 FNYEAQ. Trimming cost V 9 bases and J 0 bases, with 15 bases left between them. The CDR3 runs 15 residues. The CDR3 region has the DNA TGTGCCAGTGAACCGGGAGTCCCCTCCTACAATGAGCAGTTCTTC. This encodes CASEPGVPSYNEQFF. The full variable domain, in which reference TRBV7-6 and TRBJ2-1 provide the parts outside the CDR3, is GAGVSQSPRYKVTKRGQDVALRCDPISGHVSLYWYRQALGQGPEFLTYFNYEAQQDKSGLPNDRFSAERPEGSISTLTIQRTEQRDSAMYRCASEPGVPSYNEQFFGPGTRLTVL.

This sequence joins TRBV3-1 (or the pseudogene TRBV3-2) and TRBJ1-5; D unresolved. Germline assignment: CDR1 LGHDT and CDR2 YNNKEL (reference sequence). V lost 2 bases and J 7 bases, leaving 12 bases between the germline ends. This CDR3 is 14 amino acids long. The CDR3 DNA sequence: TGTGCCAGCAGCCAACTGGGCGCGGGGCAGCCCCAGCATTTT. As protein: CASSQLGAGQPQHF.

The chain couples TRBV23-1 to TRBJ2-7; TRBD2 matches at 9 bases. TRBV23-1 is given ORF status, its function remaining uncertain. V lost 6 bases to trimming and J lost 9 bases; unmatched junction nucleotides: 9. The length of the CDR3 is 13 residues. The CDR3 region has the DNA TGCGCCAGCAGCCTAGCGGGACCAGCGGGGCAGTACTTC. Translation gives CASSLAGPAGQYF.

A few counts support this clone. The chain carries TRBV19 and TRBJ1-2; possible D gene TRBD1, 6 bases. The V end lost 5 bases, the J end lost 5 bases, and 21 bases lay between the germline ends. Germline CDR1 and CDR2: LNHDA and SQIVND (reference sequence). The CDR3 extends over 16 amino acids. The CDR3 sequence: CASSGGLDSKLYGYTF. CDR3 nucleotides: TGTGCCAGTAGTGGGGGTTTGGACAGCAAGTTATATGGCTACACCTTC.

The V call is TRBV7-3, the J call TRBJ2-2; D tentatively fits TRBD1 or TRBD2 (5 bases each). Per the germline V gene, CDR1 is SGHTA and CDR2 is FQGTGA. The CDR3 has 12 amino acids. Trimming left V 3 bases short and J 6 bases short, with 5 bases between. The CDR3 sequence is CASSLGAGELFF. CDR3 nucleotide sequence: TGTGCCAGCAGCTTGGGGGCCGGGGAGCTGTTTTTT.

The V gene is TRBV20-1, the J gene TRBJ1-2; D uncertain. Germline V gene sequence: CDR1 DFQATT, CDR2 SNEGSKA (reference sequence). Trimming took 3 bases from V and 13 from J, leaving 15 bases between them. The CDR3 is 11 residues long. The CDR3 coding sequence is TGCAGTGCTAGGAATACGCCGGGAGCCACCTTC. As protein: CSARNTPGATF.

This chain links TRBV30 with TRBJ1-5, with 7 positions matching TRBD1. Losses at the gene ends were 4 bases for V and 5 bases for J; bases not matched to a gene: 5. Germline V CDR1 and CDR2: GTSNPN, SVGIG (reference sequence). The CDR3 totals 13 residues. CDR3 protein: CAWNDRVDQPQHF. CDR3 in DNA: TGTGCCTGGAACGACAGGGTAGATCAGCCCCAGCATTTT.

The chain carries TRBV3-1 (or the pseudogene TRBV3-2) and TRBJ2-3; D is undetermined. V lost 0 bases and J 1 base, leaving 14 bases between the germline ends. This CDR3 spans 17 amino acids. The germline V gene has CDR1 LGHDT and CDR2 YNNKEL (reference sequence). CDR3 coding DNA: TGTGCCAGCAGCCAAGAAAAGGAGCGAAGAGGCACAGATACGCAGTATTTT. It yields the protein CASSQEKERRGTDTQYF.

CDR3 in DNA: TGTGCCAGCAGCTTAGCCCCCGGACTTGACAATGAGCAGTTCTTC. Amino acids: CASSLAPGLDNEQFF. The V call is TRBV7-3, the J call TRBJ2-1; D perhaps matches TRBD2 (5 bases). The V gene lost 2 bases and the J gene lost 5 bases, with 13 bases spanning the gap. CDR3 length: 15 residues. Germline assignment: CDR1 SGHTA and CDR2 FQGTGA.

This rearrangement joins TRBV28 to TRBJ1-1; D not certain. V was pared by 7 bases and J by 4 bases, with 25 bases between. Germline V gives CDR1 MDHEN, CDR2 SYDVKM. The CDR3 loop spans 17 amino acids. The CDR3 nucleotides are TGTGCCAGCACCCGATTTGGTATCCGGGAAGGAAGCACTGAAGCTTTCTTT. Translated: CASTRFGIREGSTEAFF.